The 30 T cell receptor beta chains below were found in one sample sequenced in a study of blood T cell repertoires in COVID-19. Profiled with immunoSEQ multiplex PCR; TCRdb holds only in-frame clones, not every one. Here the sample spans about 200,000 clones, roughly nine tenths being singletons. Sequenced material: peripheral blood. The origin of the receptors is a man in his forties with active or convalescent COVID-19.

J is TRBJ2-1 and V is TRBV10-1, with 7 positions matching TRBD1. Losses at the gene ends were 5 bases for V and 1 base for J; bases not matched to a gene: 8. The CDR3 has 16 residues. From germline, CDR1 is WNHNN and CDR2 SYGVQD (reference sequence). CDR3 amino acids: CASSNPGTASYNEQFF. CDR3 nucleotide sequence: TGCGCCAGCAGTAATCCCGGGACAGCTTCCTACAATGAGCAGTTCTTC.

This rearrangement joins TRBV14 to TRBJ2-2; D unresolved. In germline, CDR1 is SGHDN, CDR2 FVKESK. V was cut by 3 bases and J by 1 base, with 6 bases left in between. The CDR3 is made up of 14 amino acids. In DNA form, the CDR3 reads TGTGCCAGCAGCCACACGGTGAACACCGGGGAGCTGTTTTTT. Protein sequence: CASSHTVNTGELFF.

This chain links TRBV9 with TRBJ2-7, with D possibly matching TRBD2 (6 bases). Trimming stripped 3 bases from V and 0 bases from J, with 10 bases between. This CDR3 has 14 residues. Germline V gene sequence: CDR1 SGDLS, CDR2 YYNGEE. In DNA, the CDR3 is TGTGCCAGCAGCGGCGGGATAAGCTCCTACGAGCAGTACTTC. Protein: CASSGGISSYEQYF.

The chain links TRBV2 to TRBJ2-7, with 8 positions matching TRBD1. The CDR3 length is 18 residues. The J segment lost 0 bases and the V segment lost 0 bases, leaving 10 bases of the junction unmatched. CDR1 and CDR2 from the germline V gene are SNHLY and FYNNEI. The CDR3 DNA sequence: TGTGCCAGCAGTGAAGCGTCCGGCAGGGGGCGCGGCTCCTACGAGCAGTACTTC. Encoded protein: CASSEASGRGRGSYEQYF.

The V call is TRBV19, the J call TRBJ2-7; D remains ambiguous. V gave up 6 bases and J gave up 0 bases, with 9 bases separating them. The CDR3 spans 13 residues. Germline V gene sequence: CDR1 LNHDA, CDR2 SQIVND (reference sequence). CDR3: CASRDSSSYEQYF. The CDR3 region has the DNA TGTGCCAGTAGAGACTCGAGCTCCTACGAGCAGTACTTC.

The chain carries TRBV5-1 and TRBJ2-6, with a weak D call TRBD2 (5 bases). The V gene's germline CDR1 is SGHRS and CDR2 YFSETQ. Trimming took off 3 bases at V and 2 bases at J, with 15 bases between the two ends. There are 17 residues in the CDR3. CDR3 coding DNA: TGCGCCAGCAGCTGGAGTTTTGGGAGCCCTGGGGCCAACGTCCTGACTTTC. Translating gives CASSWSFGSPGANVLTF.

This CDR3 reads CASSKWWDRGQRNTEAFF. In nucleotides, the CDR3 is TGTGCCAGCAGCAAATGGTGGGACAGGGGGCAGCGGAACACTGAAGCTTTCTTT. V gene TRBV21-1 combines with J gene TRBJ1-1; the tabulated D call, TRBD1, remains unverified against the DNA. TRBV21-1 is a known pseudogene. This CDR3 comprises 18 residues.

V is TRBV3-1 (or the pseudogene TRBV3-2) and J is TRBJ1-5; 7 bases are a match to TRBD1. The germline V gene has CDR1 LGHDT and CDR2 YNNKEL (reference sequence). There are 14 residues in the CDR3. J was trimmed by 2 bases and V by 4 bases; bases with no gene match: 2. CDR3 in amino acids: CASSPGQGNQPQHF. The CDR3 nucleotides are TGTGCCAGCAGCCCCGGACAGGGCAATCAGCCCCAGCATTTT.

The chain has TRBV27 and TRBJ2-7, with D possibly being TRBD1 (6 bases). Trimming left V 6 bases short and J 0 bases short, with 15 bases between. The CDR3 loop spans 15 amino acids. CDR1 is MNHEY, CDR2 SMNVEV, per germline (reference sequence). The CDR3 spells CASRPTGIGSYEQYF. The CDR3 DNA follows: TGTGCCAGCAGACCAACAGGGATCGGCTCCTACGAGCAGTACTTC.

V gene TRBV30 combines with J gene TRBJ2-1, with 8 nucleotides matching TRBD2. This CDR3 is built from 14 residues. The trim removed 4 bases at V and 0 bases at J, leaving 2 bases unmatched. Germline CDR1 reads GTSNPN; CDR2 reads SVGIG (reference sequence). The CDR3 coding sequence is TGTGCCTGGACCGCGGGGGGCTCCTACAATGAGCAGTTCTTC. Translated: CAWTAGGSYNEQFF. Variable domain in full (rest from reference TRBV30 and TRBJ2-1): SQTIHQWPATLVQPVGSPLSLECTVEGTSNPNLYWYRQAAGRGLQLLFYSVGIGQISSEVPQNLSASRPQDRQFILSSKKLLLSDSGFYLCAWTAGGSYNEQFFGPGTRLTVL.

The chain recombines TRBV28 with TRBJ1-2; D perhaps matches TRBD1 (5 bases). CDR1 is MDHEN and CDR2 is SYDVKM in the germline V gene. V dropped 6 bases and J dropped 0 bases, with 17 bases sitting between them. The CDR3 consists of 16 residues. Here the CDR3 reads CASRPGGVSSNYGYTF. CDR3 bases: TGTGCCAGCAGACCGGGAGGGGTCAGTTCTAACTATGGCTACACCTTC.

CDR3 sequence reads: CASSPTNGGATDTQYF. The DNA for the CDR3 is TGTGCCAGCTCACCTACTAACGGGGGGGCTACAGATACGCAGTATTTT. The chain is built from TRBV18 and TRBJ2-3, with 8 bases aligning to TRBD2. This CDR3 contains 16 residues. Germline assignment: CDR1 KGHSH and CDR2 LQKENI. Trimming took 3 bases from V and 3 from J; bases not matched to a gene: 8.

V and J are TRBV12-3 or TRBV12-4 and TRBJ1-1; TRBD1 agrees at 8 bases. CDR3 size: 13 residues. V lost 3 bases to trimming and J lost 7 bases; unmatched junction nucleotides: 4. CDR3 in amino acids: CASSFRQGLEAFF. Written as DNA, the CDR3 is TGTGCCAGCAGTTTTAGACAGGGGCTTGAAGCTTTCTTT.

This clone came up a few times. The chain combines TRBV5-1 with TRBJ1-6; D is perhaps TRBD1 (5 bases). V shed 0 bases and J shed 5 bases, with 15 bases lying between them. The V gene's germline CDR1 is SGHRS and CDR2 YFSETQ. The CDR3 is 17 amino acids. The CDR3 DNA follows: TGCGCCAGCAGCTTGGGACTAGGGCGGGGGAATAATTCACCCCTCCACTTT. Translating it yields CASSLGLGRGNNSPLHF.

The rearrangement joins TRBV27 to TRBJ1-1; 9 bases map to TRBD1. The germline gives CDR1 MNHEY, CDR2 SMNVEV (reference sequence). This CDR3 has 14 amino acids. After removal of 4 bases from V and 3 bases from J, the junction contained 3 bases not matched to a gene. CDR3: CASSSGQGDTEAFF. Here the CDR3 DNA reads TGTGCCAGCAGTTCGGGACAGGGAGACACTGAAGCTTTCTTT.

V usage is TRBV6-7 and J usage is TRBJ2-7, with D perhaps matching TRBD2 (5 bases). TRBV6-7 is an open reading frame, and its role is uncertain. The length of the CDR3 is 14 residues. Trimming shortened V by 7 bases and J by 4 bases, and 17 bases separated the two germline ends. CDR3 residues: CASTCGWEPYEQYF. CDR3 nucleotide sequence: TGTGCCAGCACCTGCGGGTGGGAACCTTACGAGCAGTACTTC.

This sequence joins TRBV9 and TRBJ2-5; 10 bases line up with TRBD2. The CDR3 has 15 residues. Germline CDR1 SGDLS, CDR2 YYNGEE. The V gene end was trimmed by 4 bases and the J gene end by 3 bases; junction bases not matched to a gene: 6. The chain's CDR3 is CASSKDGTSEETQYF. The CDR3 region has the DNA TGTGCCAGCAGCAAAGACGGGACTAGCGAAGAGACCCAGTACTTC.

The CDR3 region is CASSRQEYEQYF. CDR3 in DNA: TGTGCCAGCAGTCGACAGGAATACGAGCAGTACTTC. The chain couples TRBV6-6 to TRBJ2-7; tentatively, D is TRBD1 (6 bases). CDR3 length: 12 amino acids. With 5 bases removed from V and 4 bases from J, the gap between germline ends came to 9 bases. The germline gives CDR1 MNHNY, CDR2 SVGAGI (reference sequence).

CDR3 nucleotide sequence: TGTGCCTGGAGACGGGGTAAGGTCACTGAAGCTTTCTTT. Its protein product is CAWRRGKVTEAFF. The chain carries TRBV30 and TRBJ1-1; D gene uncertain. Germline V CDR1 and CDR2: GTSNPN, SVGIG (reference sequence). V lost 3 bases to trimming and J lost 4 bases, with 12 bases between them. CDR3 length equals 13 residues.

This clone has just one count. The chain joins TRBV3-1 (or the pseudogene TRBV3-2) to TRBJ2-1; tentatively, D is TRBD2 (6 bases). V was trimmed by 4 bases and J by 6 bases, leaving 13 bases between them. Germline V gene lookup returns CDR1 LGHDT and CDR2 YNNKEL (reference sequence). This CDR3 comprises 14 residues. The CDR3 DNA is TGTGCCAGCAGCCCGGTCTGGAGGGGCAATGAGCAGTTCTTC. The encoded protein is CASSPVWRGNEQFF.

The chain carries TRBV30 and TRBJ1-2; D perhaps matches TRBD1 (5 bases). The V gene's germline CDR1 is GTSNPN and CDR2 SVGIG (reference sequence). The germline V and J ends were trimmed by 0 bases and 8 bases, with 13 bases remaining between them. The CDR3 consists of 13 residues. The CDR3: CAWSVTGAWGYTF. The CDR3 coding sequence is TGTGCCTGGAGTGTAACAGGCGCATGGGGCTACACCTTC.

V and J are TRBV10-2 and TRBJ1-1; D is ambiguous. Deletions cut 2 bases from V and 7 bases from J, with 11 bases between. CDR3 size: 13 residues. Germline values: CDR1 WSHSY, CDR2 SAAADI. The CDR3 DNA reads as TGCGCCAGCAGTGAGCCGGTTGCGGTTGAAGCTTTCTTT. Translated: CASSEPVAVEAFF.

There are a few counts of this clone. CDR3 loop: CATSAGTIPFYTF. CDR3 DNA: TGTGCCACCAGTGCCGGGACTATCCCATTCTACACCTTC. The chain joins TRBV24-1 to TRBJ1-2; the D gene is possibly TRBD1 (5 bases). V lost 5 bases to trimming and J lost 10 bases, with 16 bases between them. The CDR3 consists of 13 residues. From germline, CDR1 is KGHDR and CDR2 SFDVKD.

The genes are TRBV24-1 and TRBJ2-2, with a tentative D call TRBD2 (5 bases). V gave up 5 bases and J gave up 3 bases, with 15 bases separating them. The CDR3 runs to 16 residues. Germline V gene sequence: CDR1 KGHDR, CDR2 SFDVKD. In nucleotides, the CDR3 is TGTGCCACCAGTGGGGTTCGAGGGTCGGACACCGGGGAGCTGTTTTTT. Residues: CATSGVRGSDTGELFF.

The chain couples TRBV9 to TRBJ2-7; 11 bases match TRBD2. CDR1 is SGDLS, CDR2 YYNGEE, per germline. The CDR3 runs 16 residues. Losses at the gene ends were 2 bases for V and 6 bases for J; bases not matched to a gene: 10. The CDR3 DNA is TGTGCCAGCAGCGTGAGGGCTGGACTAGCGGGCGCCGAGCAGTACTTC. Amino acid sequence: CASSVRAGLAGAEQYF.

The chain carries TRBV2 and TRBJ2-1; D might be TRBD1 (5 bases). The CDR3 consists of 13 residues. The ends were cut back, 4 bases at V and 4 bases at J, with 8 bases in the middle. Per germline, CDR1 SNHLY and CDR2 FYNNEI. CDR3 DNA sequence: TGTGCCAGCAGTGTAGGACAATACAATGAGCAGTTCTTC. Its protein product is CASSVGQYNEQFF.

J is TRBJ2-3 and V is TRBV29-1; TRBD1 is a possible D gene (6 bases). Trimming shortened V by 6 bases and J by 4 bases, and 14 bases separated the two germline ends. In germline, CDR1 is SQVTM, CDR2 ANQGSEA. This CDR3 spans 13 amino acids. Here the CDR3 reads CSVETGFPDTQYF. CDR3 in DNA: TGCAGCGTAGAAACAGGGTTCCCAGATACGCAGTATTTT.

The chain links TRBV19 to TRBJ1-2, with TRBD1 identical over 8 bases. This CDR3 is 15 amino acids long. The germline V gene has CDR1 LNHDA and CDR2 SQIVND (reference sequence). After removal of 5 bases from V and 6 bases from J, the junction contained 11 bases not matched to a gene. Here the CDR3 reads CASSLTGGSSNGYTF. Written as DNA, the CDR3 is TGTGCCAGTAGTCTAACAGGGGGTAGTTCCAATGGCTACACCTTC.

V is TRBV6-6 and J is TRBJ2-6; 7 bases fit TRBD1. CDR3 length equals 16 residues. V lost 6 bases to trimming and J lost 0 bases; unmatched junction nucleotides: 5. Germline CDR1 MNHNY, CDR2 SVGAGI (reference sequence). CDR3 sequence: CASSLGQHSGANVLTF. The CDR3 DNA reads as TGTGCCAGCAGCCTGGGACAGCACTCTGGGGCCAACGTCCTGACTTTC.

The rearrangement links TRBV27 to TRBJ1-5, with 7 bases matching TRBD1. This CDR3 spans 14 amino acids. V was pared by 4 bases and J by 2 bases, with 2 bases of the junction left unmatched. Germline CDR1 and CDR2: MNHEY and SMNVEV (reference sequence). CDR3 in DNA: TGTGCCAGCAGTTACAGGGGTGGCAATCAGCCCCAGCATTTT. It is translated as CASSYRGGNQPQHF.